A selection of T cell receptor beta chains follows, all from one sample in a study of identical twins. TCRdb re-analysed the 5' RACE reads in MiXCR, keeping a single row per CDR3 protein. The table has 1.5 million to 2 million distinct CDR3 sequences, around 33% seen once. The sequenced sample was cord blood. Receptors originate from a newborn girl in good health. The CDR3 runs from the conserved cysteine through the conserved F or W. A D gene is named only where the DNA matches it firmly. The listing skips clone size in some rows; elsewhere it reads once, few, many or a size class.

D gene | J gene | V gene | clone size | CDR3 protein | CDR3 DNA
. | TRBJ2-2 | TRBV10-1 | . | CASRNPNTGELFF | TGCGCCAGCAGAAATCCGAACACCGGGGAGCTGTTTTTT
. | TRBJ1-5 | TRBV12-3/TRBV12-4 | few | CASSLAGGINQPQHF | TGTGCCAGCAGTTTAGCAGGGGGAATCAATCAGCCCCAGCATTTT
. | TRBJ1-4 | TRBV18 | few | CASSPQSAATNEKLFF | TGTGCCAGCTCACCACAATCAGCAGCAACTAATGAAAAACTGTTTTTT
TRBD2 | TRBJ2-5 | TRBV5-4 | . | CASSGPGTSGAETQYF | TGTGCCAGCAGCGGACCCGGGACTAGCGGAGCAGAGACCCAGTACTTC
TRBD2 | TRBJ2-5 | TRBV27 | . | CASRGTSGSLRDEQYF | TGTGCCAGCAGGGGGACTAGCGGGAGTCTTCGCGATGAGCAGTACTTC
. | TRBJ1-1 | TRBV29-1 | many | CSVPGGGTEAFF | TGCAGCGTCCCCGGGGGGGGCACTGAAGCTTTCTTT
. | TRBJ1-1 | TRBV3-1 | . | CASTPSQGRTEAFF | TGTGCCAGCACCCCTTCCCAGGGGAGAACTGAAGCTTTCTTT
. | TRBJ1-4 | TRBV7-8 | . | CASRSSGTINEKLFF | TGTGCCAGCAGGTCTTCAGGGACCATTAATGAAAAACTGTTTTTT
. | TRBJ1-3 | TRBV7-6 | . | CASSPTTASSGNTIYF | TGTGCCAGCAGCCCAACAACAGCGTCCTCTGGAAACACCATATATTTT
TRBD2 | TRBJ2-5 | TRBV20-1 | few | CSARPVGLADLQETQYF | TGCAGTGCTAGACCTGTCGGACTAGCGGACCTTCAAGAGACCCAGTACTTC
. | TRBJ2-6 | TRBV28 | few | CASSPLPWKRGANVLTF | TGTGCCAGCAGCCCCCTCCCCTGGAAAAGAGGGGCCAACGTCCTGACTTTC
. | TRBJ1-2 | TRBV5-6 | . | CASSFKGAITEGYTF | TGTGCCAGCAGCTTTAAAGGCGCTATCACTGAGGGCTACACCTTC
. | TRBJ1-1 | TRBV3-1 | few | CASLPGPGAEAFF | TGTGCCAGCTTACCGGGACCGGGGGCTGAAGCTTTCTTT
. | TRBJ2-2 | TRBV6-6 | few | CASSYRVAGELFF | TGTGCCAGCAGTTACCGAGTGGCCGGGGAGCTGTTTTTT
. | TRBJ2-7 | TRBV29-1 | few | CSVLQGGEQYF | TGCAGCGTTCTTCAGGGGGGCGAGCAGTACTTC
. | TRBJ1-2 | TRBV20-1 | . | CSARDPADGYTF | TGCAGTGCTAGAGATCCGGCGGATGGCTACACCTTC
. | TRBJ1-6 | TRBV2 | few | CASSEAGASSYNSPLHF | TGTGCCAGCAGTGAAGCGGGGGCCTCCTCCTATAATTCACCCCTCCACTTT
. | TRBJ2-3 | TRBV6-5 | few | CASRIGSGTDTQYF | TGTGCCAGCAGAATCGGGAGTGGCACAGATACGCAGTATTTT
. | TRBJ2-3 | TRBV7-2 | . | CASSLAVYTDTQYF | TGTGCCAGCAGCTTAGCAGTTTACACAGATACGCAGTATTTT
TRBD1 | TRBJ2-4 | TRBV7-8 | . | CASSEDRVVKNIQYF | TGTGCCAGCAGCGAGGACAGGGTCGTCAAAAACATTCAGTACTTC
. | TRBJ2-7 | TRBV3-1 | . | CASSQVVNLAWVSSYEQYF | TGTGCCAGCAGCCAAGTCGTAAATCTGGCTTGGGTCAGCTCCTACGAGCAGTACTTC
TRBD2 | TRBJ2-5 | TRBV25-1 | . | CASSDQTSGSSQETQYF | TGTGCCAGCAGTGACCAGACTAGCGGGAGTTCCCAAGAGACCCAGTACTTC
TRBD2 | TRBJ2-7 | TRBV20-1 | . | CSAAGTTFFYEQYF | TGCAGTGCCGCTGGGACTACCTTTTTCTACGAGCAGTACTTC
. | TRBJ1-5 | TRBV21-1 | . | CASRRDDSFYNQPQHF | TGTGCCAGCAGGCGGGACGACAGCTTCTACAATCAGCCCCAGCATTTT
. | TRBJ2-1 | TRBV7-8 | . | CASSLVGGSYNERFF | TGTGCCAGCAGCTTAGTGGGGGGCTCCTACAATGAGCGGTTCTTC
. | TRBJ2-7 | TRBV10-3 | . | CASSYPSHYEQYF | TGTGCCAGCAGTTACCCATCCCATTACGAGCAGTACTTC
TRBD2 | TRBJ2-5 | TRBV11-2 | . | CASSLGIAGRETQYF | TGTGCCAGCAGCCTCGGGATAGCGGGGCGAGAGACCCAGTACTTC
. | TRBJ2-1 | TRBV20-1 | . | CSATRLGEQFF | TGCAGTGCTACTCGACTTGGTGAGCAGTTCTTC
. | TRBJ2-7 | TRBV29-1 | . | CSVEGRPGSYEQYF | TGCAGCGTTGAAGGCCGGCCCGGGAGTTACGAGCAGTACTTC
TRBD1 | TRBJ1-5 | TRBV27 | . | CASSFTQGSVQPQHF | TGTGCCAGCAGCTTTACACAGGGGTCAGTTCAGCCCCAGCATTTT
. | TRBJ1-5 | TRBV6-6 | . | CASSTPGPTSNQPQHF | TGTGCCAGCAGTACTCCGGGACCGACTAGCAATCAGCCCCAGCATTTT
. | TRBJ1-1 | TRBV3-1 | . | CASSQWDEAFF | TGTGCCAGCAGCCAATGGGACGAAGCTTTCTTT
TRBD2 | TRBJ2-1 | TRBV7-2 | few | CASSLSPQTSGSKDEQFF | TGTGCCAGCAGCTTATCCCCACAGACTAGCGGGAGTAAGGATGAGCAGTTCTTC
. | TRBJ1-2 | TRBV28 | many | CASSSRGGYTF | TGTGCCAGCAGTTCCCGTGGGGGCTACACCTTC
. | TRBJ2-4 | TRBV30 | . | CACGAKNIQYF | TGTGCCTGCGGAGCCAAAAACATTCAGTACTTC
. | TRBJ2-5 | TRBV24-1 | . | CATSDRSIGDQETQYF | TGTGCCACCAGTGACCGCTCCATAGGCGATCAAGAGACCCAGTACTTC
. | TRBJ2-1 | TRBV3-1 | . | CASSQVRPGLSSYNEQFF | TGTGCCAGCAGCCAAGTCCGACCGGGACTCTCATCCTACAATGAGCAGTTCTTC